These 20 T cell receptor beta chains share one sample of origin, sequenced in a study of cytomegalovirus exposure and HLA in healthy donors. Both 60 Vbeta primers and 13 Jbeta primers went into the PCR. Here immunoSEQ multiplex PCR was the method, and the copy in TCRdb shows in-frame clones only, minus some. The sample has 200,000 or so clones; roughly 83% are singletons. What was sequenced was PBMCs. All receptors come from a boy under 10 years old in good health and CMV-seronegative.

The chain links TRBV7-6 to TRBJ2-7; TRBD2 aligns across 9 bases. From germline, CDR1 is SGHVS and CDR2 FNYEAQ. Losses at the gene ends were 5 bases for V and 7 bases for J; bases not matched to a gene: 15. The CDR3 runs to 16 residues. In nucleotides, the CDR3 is TGTGCCAGCAGCAGAAATTCCGGGACTAGCACGGGGGAGCAGTACTTC. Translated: CASSRNSGTSTGEQYF.

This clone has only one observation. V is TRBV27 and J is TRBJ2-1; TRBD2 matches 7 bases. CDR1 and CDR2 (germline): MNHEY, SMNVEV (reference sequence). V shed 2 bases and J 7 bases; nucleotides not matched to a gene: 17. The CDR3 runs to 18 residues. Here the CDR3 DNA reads TGTGCCAGCAGTTTACCCGGACGGGCGGGAGTTCGGGGTAATGAGCAGTTCTTC. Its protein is CASSLPGRAGVRGNEQFF.

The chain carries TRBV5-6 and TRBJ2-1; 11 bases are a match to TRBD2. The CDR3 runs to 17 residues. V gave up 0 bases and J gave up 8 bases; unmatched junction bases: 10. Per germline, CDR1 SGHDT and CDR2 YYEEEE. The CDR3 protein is CASSLARLAGGVDEQFF. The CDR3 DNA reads TGTGCCAGCAGCTTGGCCAGGCTAGCGGGAGGAGTAGATGAGCAGTTCTTC.

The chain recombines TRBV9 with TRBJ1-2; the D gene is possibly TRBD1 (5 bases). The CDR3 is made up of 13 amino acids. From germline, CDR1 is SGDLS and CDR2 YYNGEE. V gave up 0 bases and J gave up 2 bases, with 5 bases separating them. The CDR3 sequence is CASSVEGNYGYTF. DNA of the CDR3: TGTGCCAGCAGCGTAGAGGGGAACTATGGCTACACCTTC.

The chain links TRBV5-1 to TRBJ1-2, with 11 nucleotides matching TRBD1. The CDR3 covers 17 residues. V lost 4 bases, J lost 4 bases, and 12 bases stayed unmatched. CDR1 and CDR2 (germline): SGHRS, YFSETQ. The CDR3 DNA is TGCGCCAGCAGCATAGGACAGGGGGCTCTGTCTGGCTATGGCTACACCTTC. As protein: CASSIGQGALSGYGYTF.

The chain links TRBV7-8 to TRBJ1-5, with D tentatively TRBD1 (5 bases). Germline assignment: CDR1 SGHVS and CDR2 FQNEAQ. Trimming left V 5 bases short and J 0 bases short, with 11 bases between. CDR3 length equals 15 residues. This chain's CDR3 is CASSITDSSNQPQHF. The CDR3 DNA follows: TGTGCCAGCAGCATCACAGACAGTAGCAATCAGCCCCAGCATTTT.

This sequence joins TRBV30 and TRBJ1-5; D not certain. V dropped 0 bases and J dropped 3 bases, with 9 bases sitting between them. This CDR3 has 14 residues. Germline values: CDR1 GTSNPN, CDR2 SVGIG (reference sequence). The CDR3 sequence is CAWSVLGTNQPQHF. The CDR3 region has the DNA TGTGCCTGGAGTGTACTAGGTACCAATCAGCCCCAGCATTTT.

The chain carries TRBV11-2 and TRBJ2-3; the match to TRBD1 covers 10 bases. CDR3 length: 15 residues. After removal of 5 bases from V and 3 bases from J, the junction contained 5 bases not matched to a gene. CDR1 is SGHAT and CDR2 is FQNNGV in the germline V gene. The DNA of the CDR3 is TGTGCCAGCAGCCCGACAGGGGGCAGGACAGATACGCAGTATTTT. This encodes CASSPTGGRTDTQYF.

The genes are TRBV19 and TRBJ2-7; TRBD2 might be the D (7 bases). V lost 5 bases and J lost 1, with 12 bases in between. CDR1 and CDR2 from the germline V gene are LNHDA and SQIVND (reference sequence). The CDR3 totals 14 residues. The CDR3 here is CASSLGGLSYEQYF. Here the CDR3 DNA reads TGTGCCAGTAGTCTAGGGGGACTATCCTACGAGCAGTACTTC.

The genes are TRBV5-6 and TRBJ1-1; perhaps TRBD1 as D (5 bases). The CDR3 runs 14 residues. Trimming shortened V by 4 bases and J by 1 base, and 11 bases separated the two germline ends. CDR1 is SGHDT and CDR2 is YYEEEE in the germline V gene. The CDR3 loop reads CASSPDGGNTEAFF. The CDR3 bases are TGTGCCAGCAGCCCCGACGGGGGGAACACTGAAGCTTTCTTT.

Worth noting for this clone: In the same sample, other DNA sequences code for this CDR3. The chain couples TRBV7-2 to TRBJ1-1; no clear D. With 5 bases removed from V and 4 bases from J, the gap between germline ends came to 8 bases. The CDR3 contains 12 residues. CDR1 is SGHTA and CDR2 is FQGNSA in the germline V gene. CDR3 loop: CASSHGGTEAFF. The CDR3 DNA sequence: TGTGCCAGCAGCCACGGCGGCACTGAAGCTTTCTTT.

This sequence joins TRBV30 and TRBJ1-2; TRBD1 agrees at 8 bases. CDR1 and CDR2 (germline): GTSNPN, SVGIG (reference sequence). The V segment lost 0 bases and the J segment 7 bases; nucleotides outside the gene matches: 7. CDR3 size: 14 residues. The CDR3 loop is CAWSVGVRGLGYTF. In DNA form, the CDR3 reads TGTGCCTGGAGTGTAGGGGTCAGGGGGCTTGGCTACACCTTC.

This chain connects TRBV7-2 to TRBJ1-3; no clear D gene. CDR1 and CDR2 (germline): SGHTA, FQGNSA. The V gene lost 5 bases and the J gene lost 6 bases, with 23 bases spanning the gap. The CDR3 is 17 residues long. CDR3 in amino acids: CASSPPERPRRENTIYF. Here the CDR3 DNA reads TGTGCCAGCAGCCCACCTGAGAGGCCCCGAAGAGAAAACACCATATATTTT.

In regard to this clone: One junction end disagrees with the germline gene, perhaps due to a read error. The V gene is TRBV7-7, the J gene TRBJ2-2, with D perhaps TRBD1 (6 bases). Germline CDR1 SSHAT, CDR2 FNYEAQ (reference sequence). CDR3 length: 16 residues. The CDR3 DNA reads TGTGCTAGCAGCTTAGCGTCGTCAGGGGTAACCGGGGAGCTGTTTTTT. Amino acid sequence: CASSLASSGVTGELFF.

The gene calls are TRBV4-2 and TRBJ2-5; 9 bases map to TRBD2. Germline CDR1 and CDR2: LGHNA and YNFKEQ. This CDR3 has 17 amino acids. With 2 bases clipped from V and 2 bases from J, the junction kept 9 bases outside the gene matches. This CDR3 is CASSQRGPGLAQETQYF. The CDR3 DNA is TGTGCCAGCAGCCAAAGGGGTCCGGGACTAGCACAAGAGACCCAGTACTTC.

The CDR3 coding sequence is TGTGCCAGCAGTGAACAGGGGGCGGGGGAGCCCCAGCATTTT. Translation: CASSEQGAGEPQHF. The rearrangement uses TRBV25-1 and TRBJ1-5, with 8 bases identical to TRBD1. The germline CDR1 and CDR2 sequences are MGHDK and SYGVNS. The trim removed 2 bases at V and 8 bases at J, leaving 5 bases unmatched. This CDR3 contains 14 residues.

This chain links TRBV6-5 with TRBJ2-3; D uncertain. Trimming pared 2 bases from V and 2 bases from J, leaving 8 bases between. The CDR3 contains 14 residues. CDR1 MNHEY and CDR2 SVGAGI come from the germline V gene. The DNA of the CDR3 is TGTGCCAGCAGTTACCGACAAATCACAGATACGCAGTATTTT. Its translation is CASSYRQITDTQYF.

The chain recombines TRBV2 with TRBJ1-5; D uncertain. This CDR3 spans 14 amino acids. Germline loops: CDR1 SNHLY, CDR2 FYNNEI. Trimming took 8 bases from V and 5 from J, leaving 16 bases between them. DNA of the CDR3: TGTGCCAGCGCTCCCCCCGGCGGGGATCAGCCCCAGCATTTT. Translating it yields CASAPPGGDQPQHF. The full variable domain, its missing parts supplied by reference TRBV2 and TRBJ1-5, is EPEVTQTPSHQVTQMGQEVILRCVPISNHLYFYWYRQILGQKVEFLVSFYNNEISEKSEIFDDQFSVERPDGSNFTLKIRSTKLEDSAMYFCASAPPGGDQPQHFGDGTRLSIL.

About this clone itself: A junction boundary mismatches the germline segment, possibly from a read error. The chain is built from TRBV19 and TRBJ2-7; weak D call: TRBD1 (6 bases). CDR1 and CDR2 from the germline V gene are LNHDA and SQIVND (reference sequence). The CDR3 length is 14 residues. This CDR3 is CAGSMVFGTPEQYF. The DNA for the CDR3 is TGTGCCGGTAGTATGGTGTTCGGGACACCGGAGCAGTACTTC.

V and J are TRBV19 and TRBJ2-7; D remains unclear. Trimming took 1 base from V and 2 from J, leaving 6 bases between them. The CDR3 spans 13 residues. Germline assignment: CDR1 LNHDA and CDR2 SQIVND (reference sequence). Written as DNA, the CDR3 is TGTGCCAGTAGTATAGGTACTACCTACGAGCAGTACTTC. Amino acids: CASSIGTTYEQYF. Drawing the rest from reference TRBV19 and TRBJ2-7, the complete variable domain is DGGITQSPKYLFRKEGQNVTLSCEQNLNHDAMYWYRQDPGQGLRLIYYSQIVNDFQKGDIAEGYSVSREKKESFPLTVTSAQKNPTAFYLCASSIGTTYEQYFGPGTRLTVT.